Listed below are T cell receptor beta chains from one sample, sequenced in a study of PD-L1 blockade in urothelial cancer. Clones were sequenced by immunoSEQ multiplex PCR, and TCRdb holds only the in-frame ones, with some missing. The sample shows more than 95,000 clones, around 89% of them seen only once. Material: PBMCs, obtained around atezolizumab (anti-PD-L1) treatment. All receptors derive from a man aged 60 to 69 with urothelial cancer. Each CDR3 is given with its conserved first and last residue. The D gene is left open where the match is weak.

d_gene	j_gene	v_gene	CDR3aa	CDR3nt
TRBD1	TRBJ2-7	TRBV15	CATSRDGGTGTASYEQYF	TGTGCCACCAGCAGAGATGGGGGAACCGGGACAGCTTCCTACGAGCAGTACTTC
-	TRBJ2-7	TRBV7-2	CASSFSTEVYEQYF	TGTGCCAGCAGCTTTTCGACAGAGGTCTACGAGCAGTACTTC
TRBD1	TRBJ2-2	TRBV10-3	CAISGGQGPSTGELFF	TGTGCCATCAGTGGGGGACAGGGCCCTTCGACCGGGGAGCTGTTTTTT
-	TRBJ2-7	TRBV5-6	CASSFPEREQYF	TGTGCCAGCAGCTTCCCGGAGCGCGAGCAGTACTTC
TRBD2	TRBJ2-1	TRBV4-1	CASSQTSGAPNEQFF	TGCGCCAGCAGCCAGACTAGCGGGGCACCCAATGAGCAGTTCTTC
TRBD2	TRBJ2-3	TRBV7-9	CASSLDRTSGGGTDTQYF	TGTGCCAGCAGCTTAGATCGGACTAGCGGGGGAGGCACAGATACGCAGTATTTT
-	TRBJ2-5	TRBV29-1	CSVEPLETQYF	TGCAGCGTTGAACCTCTGGAGACCCAGTACTTC
-	TRBJ1-2	TRBV7-2	CASSGGQLYGYTF	TGTGCCAGCAGCGGCGGACAGCTCTATGGCTACACCTTC
TRBD2	TRBJ2-3	TRBV12-5	CASGLGQIGGGSDTQYF	TGTGCTAGTGGTTTGGGCCAAATCGGGGGAGGGTCAGATACGCAGTATTTT
TRBD1	TRBJ2-7	TRBV6-5	CASSQGTVVYEQYF	TGTGCCAGCAGTCAAGGGACAGTTGTCTACGAGCAGTACTTC
TRBD2	TRBJ2-7	TRBV4-2	CASSQDWVAGGLMGSYEQYF	TGTGCCAGCAGCCAAGATTGGGTAGCGGGAGGCCTTATGGGCTCCTACGAGCAGTACTTC
-	TRBJ1-4	TRBV7-2	CASSLGRVGEKLFF	TGTGCCAGCAGCTTAGGCAGGGTAGGGGAAAAACTGTTTTTT
-	TRBJ1-1	TRBV7-9	CASSLQGSTEAFF	TGTGCCAGCAGCTTACAGGGGAGCACTGAAGCTTTCTTT
-	TRBJ2-7	TRBV6-6	CASSSPGSQVDEQYF	TGTGCCAGCAGTTCCCCCGGGAGTCAGGTGGACGAGCAGTACTTC
TRBD2	TRBJ2-2	TRBV5-1	CASSEAGATGELFF	TGCGCCAGCAGCGAAGCGGGAGCAACCGGGGAGCTGTTTTTT